What follows describes a single T cell receptor beta chain. Its target is not known. The data derive from a study of cytomegalovirus exposure and HLA in healthy donors. As for the study in general: Out of approximately 400 genotyped donors, roughly 80% belonged to the Caucasian-associated ancestry cluster. Regarding the study as a whole: Available immune exposure information was restricted to CMV serostatus only. It was 150 to 200 TCR beta chains that were listed as cytomegalovirus-associated.

60 Vbeta and 13 Jbeta primers were used in PCR. TCRdb's table, derived via immunoSEQ multiplex PCR, lists solely in-frame clones and lacks some. Here the sample spans about 220,000 clones, over 80% being singletons. Each donor was nominally healthy when sampled (though unrecorded immune exposures were likely). The CDR3 consists of 14 residues. With 2 bases clipped from V and 6 bases from J, the junction kept 3 bases outside the gene matches. Germline V gene lookup returns CDR1 MGHDK and CDR2 SYGVNS. The chain joins TRBV25-1 to TRBJ2-2; 7 positions match TRBD2. The source is a middle-aged woman in good health and CMV-seropositive. Material: PBMCs. The CDR3 protein is CASSERGVPGELFF. CDR3 bases: TGTGCCAGCAGTGAACGGGGGGTACCCGGGGAGCTGTTTTTT.